The text below deals with one T cell receptor (beta chain). TCRdb's table, derived via immunoSEQ multiplex PCR, lists solely in-frame clones and lacks some. The sample lists some 94,000 clones, around 93% occurring once. With 0 bases clipped from V and 7 bases from J, the junction kept 3 bases outside the gene matches. The CDR3 extends over 16 amino acids. CDR1 is MNHEY, CDR2 SVGAGI, per germline. This record belongs to a study of T cell changes during pregnancy in multiple sclerosis. V is TRBV6-5 and J is TRBJ2-1; the match to TRBD2 covers 13 bases. The source was peripheral blood, collected in the first trimester of pregnancy. This receptor was taken from a female donor in good health, enrolled as a control in a pregnancy study. The CDR3 sequence is CASSYSRLAGGNEQFF. As DNA, the CDR3 is TGTGCCAGCAGTTACTCAAGACTAGCGGGGGGAAATGAGCAGTTCTTC.